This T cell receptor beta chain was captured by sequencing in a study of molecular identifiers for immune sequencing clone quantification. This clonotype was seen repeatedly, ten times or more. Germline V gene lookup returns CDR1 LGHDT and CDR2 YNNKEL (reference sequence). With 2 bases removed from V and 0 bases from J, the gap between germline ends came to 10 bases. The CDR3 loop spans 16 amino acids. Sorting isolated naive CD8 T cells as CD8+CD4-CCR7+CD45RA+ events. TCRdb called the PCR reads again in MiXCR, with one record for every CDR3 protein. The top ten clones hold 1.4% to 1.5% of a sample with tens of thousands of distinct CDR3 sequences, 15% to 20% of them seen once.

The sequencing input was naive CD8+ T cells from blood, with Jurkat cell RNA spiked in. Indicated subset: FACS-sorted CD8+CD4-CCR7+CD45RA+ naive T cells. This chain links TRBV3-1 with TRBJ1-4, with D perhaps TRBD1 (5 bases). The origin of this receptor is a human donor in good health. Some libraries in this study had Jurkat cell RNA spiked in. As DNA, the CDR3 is TGTGCCAGCAGCCAAAAGGGGACCGCAACTAATGAAAAACTGTTTTTT. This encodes CASSQKGTATNEKLFF.